In its sample, the clone carrying this T cell receptor (beta chain) was seen many times. Its antigen is still unknown. A single record per CDR3 protein comes from TCRdb applying MiXCR to the reads. Of 43,000 or so distinct CDR3 sequences listed, about 21% are singletons. The V gene's germline CDR1 is SNHLY and CDR2 FYNNEI. V was clipped by 6 bases and J by 0 bases, with 11 bases between them. This CDR3 comprises 15 residues. This sample was taken from a study of T cell repertoires in cytomegalovirus infection. On the study more broadly: Evidence of both CMV infection and a matching HLA type came from public TCR beta signatures. Study outcomes and limitations: The ex vivo response was dominated by HLA-C-restricted CMV-specific TCR beta clonotypes. Cumulative public TCR beta family frequency identified CMV carriers with the relevant HLA.

The chain carries TRBV2 and TRBJ1-4, with D possibly matching TRBD1 (5 bases). Sequencing was performed on CD8+ T cells from cultured PBMCs, taken from culture after CMV antigen stimulation. This TCR was sampled from a human donor in good health (CMV status not recorded). Some clones in this sample may be carry-over from other donors' samples. The CDR3 sequence: CASRSVQATNEKLFF. The CDR3 DNA follows: TGTGCCAGCAGGTCGGTACAGGCAACTAATGAAAAACTGTTTTTT.